This T cell receptor (beta chain) appears in the sequencing data of a study of technical replicates of blood from a handful of donors. The assay was immunoSEQ multiplex PCR, and TCRdb's table has in-frame clones only and misses some. This sample has some 83,000 clones, with over 85% found just once. The CDR3 loop spans 16 amino acids. This sequence originates from a human donor in good health. The sequenced sample was T cells isolated from PBMCs. The V and J genes are TRBV21-1 and TRBJ1-5; TRBD1, the table's D call, was not compared with the DNA. TRBV21-1 is described as a pseudogene. The CDR3 nucleotides read TGTGCCAGCAGCAAAGAAATAAGGACAGTTCGACAGCCCCAGCATTTT. Encoded protein: CASSKEIRTVRQPQHF.